One sample yielded the 32 T cell receptor beta chains listed below, sequenced in a study of shared clonotypes between healthy human individuals. Clones were sequenced by immunoSEQ multiplex PCR, and TCRdb holds only the in-frame ones, with some missing. The repertoire consists of 2 million to 2.5 million clones, with approximately 93% occurring once and the leading ten covering approximately 0.4%. Sequences were obtained from naive CD4+ T cells from PBMCs. Subset denoted: CD45RA+ positively selected. The receptor source for this set is a man aged 18 to 29 in good health. Some clones in this sample may be carry-over from other donors' samples.

The V and J genes are TRBV9 and TRBJ2-7; D is possibly TRBD1 (5 bases). The length of the CDR3 is 14 residues. Germline values: CDR1 SGDLS, CDR2 YYNGEE. Trimming took 3 bases from V and 0 from J, leaving 10 bases between them. CDR3 amino acids: CASSGRGGSYEQYF. The CDR3 nucleotides read TGTGCCAGCAGCGGAAGGGGCGGCTCCTACGAGCAGTACTTC.

The J gene is TRBJ2-1, the V gene TRBV6-6; 7 bases match TRBD2. Trimming took 6 bases from V and 8 from J; bases not matched to a gene: 10. CDR3 length: 14 amino acids. The germline gives CDR1 MNHNY, CDR2 SVGAGI (reference sequence). Here the CDR3 reads CASSRSGIWDEQFF. Written as DNA, the CDR3 is TGTGCCAGCAGCAGGAGCGGGATTTGGGATGAGCAGTTCTTC.

This chain connects TRBV5-6 to TRBJ1-2, with TRBD1 identical over 9 bases. In germline, CDR1 is SGHDT, CDR2 YYEEEE. The length of the CDR3 is 13 residues. The junction had 3 bases not matched to a gene; V was cut back by 4 bases and J by 5 bases. The CDR3 DNA follows: TGTGCCAGCAGCGGGGGACAGGGTTATGGCTACACCTTC. As protein: CASSGGQGYGYTF.

J is TRBJ2-5 and V is TRBV11-2; perhaps D is TRBD1 or TRBD2 (5 bases each). Germline values: CDR1 SGHAT, CDR2 FQNNGV. CDR3 length: 16 amino acids. Trimming removed 6 bases at V and 1 base at J, with 18 bases between. CDR3 loop: CASSSPARGFQETQYF. CDR3 DNA sequence: TGTGCCAGCAGTAGTCCCGCCCGGGGCTTCCAAGAGACCCAGTACTTC.

The chain is built from TRBV11-1 and TRBJ2-1; 10 nucleotides align to TRBD2. CDR3 length: 17 amino acids. From germline, CDR1 is SGHAT and CDR2 FQDESV (reference sequence). Trimming removed 2 bases from V and 3 bases from J; junction bases left unmatched: 7. For the CDR3, the DNA is TGTGCCAGCAGCTTACACCCAGCGGGAGGGGTCTACAATGAGCAGTTCTTC. Amino acid sequence: CASSLHPAGGVYNEQFF.

J is TRBJ1-2 and V is TRBV7-6; 9 nucleotides agree with TRBD1. J lost 6 bases, V lost 5 bases, and 10 bases had no gene match. Per germline, CDR1 SGHVS and CDR2 FNYEAQ. The CDR3 totals 15 residues. For the CDR3, the DNA is TGTGCCAGCAGCCCCGCGTTTGGGACAGGGAATGGCTACACCTTC. It yields the protein CASSPAFGTGNGYTF.

The gene calls are TRBV28 and TRBJ1-2; TRBD1 is a possible D gene (6 bases). The CDR3 extends over 13 amino acids. Trimming cost V 3 bases and J 8 bases, with 13 bases left between them. CDR1 and CDR2 from the germline V gene are MDHEN and SYDVKM. This CDR3 is CASSFSRGGGYTF. The CDR3 bases are TGTGCCAGCAGTTTTTCCAGGGGAGGAGGCTACACCTTC.

The V and J genes are TRBV4-1 and TRBJ2-5; no reliable D call. CDR3 length: 13 residues. Germline V gives CDR1 MGHRA, CDR2 YSYEKL. V was pared by 3 bases and J by 7 bases, with 12 bases between. CDR3 amino acids: CASSQPLAVTQYF. The CDR3 nucleotides are TGCGCCAGCAGCCAGCCGCTGGCCGTGACCCAGTACTTC.

The V gene is TRBV2, the J gene TRBJ1-1, with D perhaps TRBD1 (6 bases). The ends were cut back, 6 bases at V and 7 bases at J, with 18 bases in the middle. The germline V gene has CDR1 SNHLY and CDR2 FYNNEI. This CDR3 spans 14 amino acids. CDR3 loop: CASRPRTVWGEAFF. CDR3 DNA: TGTGCCAGCAGACCTAGGACAGTTTGGGGTGAAGCTTTCTTT.

This chain links TRBV20-1 with TRBJ2-3, with D hard to call. Trimming left V 5 bases short and J 4 bases short, with 7 bases between. The CDR3 loop spans 11 amino acids. Germline V gene sequence: CDR1 DFQATT, CDR2 SNEGSKA (reference sequence). The DNA for the CDR3 is TGCAGTGCTGGGCCCTCAGATACGCAGTATTTT. This encodes CSAGPSDTQYF.

V gene TRBV29-1 combines with J gene TRBJ2-1; 13 nucleotides match TRBD2. After removal of 4 bases from V and 6 bases from J, the junction contained 3 bases not matched to a gene. Germline V gives CDR1 SQVTM, CDR2 ANQGSEA. This CDR3 region has 14 residues. CDR3 amino acids: CSVGTSGSGNEQFF. In DNA, the CDR3 is TGCAGCGTTGGGACTAGCGGGAGTGGCAATGAGCAGTTCTTC.

The genes are TRBV9 and TRBJ2-1; 10 bases line up with TRBD2. Germline trimming cut 6 bases from V and 6 bases from J; bases unmatched to any gene: 12. Germline CDR1 is SGDLS and CDR2 is YYNGEE. The CDR3 is 16 amino acids. The CDR3 sequence is CASTSGSGRGGNEQFF. In nucleotides, the CDR3 is TGTGCCAGCACCTCAGGAAGCGGGAGGGGGGGCAATGAGCAGTTCTTC.

On this clone itself: Other DNA sequences in the same sample also yield this CDR3. The V call is TRBV5-1, the J call TRBJ1-3; the D is unclear. This CDR3 has 15 amino acids. V was trimmed by 0 bases and J by 0 bases, leaving 7 bases between them. Germline V gene sequence: CDR1 SGHRS, CDR2 YFSETQ. CDR3: CASSLVAGSGNTIYF. The DNA for the CDR3 is TGCGCCAGCAGCTTGGTTGCGGGCTCTGGAAACACCATATATTTT.

The sample holds one count of this clone. The chain uses TRBV25-1 and TRBJ2-2; D is unclear. The CDR3 loop spans 14 amino acids. With 0 bases removed from V and 8 bases from J, the gap between germline ends came to 10 bases. Germline V gives CDR1 MGHDK, CDR2 SYGVNS. CDR3 DNA sequence: TGTGCCAGCAGTGAATATTGGGTCGGAGGGGAGCTGTTTTTT. This encodes CASSEYWVGGELFF.

In DNA, the CDR3 is TGTGCCAGCATGAAACTAACGTACCAAGAGACCCAGTACTTC. The encoded protein is CASMKLTYQETQYF. The chain has TRBV2 and TRBJ2-5, with no clear D. Between the trimmed V and J ends, which lost 7 bases and 0 bases, there was a span of 12 bases. Per germline, CDR1 SNHLY and CDR2 FYNNEI. The CDR3 is 14 residues long.

About this clone: The sample carries other DNA sequences with the same CDR3. The chain uses TRBV20-1 and TRBJ2-5; D is unresolved. This CDR3 contains 11 residues. Germline CDR1 DFQATT, CDR2 SNEGSKA (reference sequence). Trimming stripped 2 bases from V and 4 bases from J, with 5 bases between. This CDR3 reads CSARNGETQYF. The CDR3 nucleotides are TGCAGTGCTAGAAACGGAGAGACCCAGTACTTC.

The chain joins TRBV7-9 to TRBJ1-1; 7 nucleotides line up with TRBD1. V trimming: 5 bases; J trimming: 0 bases; junction bases outside the gene matches: 9. Germline CDR1 reads SEHNR; CDR2 reads FQNEAQ (reference sequence). The CDR3 totals 16 residues. CDR3 DNA sequence: TGTGCCAGCAGCCCGGTAGGGACAGTCATGAACACTGAAGCTTTCTTT. This encodes CASSPVGTVMNTEAFF. Variable domain in full (rest from reference TRBV7-9 and TRBJ1-1): DTGVSQNPRHKITKRGQNVTFRCDPISEHNRLYWYRQTLGQGPEFLTYFQNEAQLEKSRLLSDRFSAERPKGSFSTLEIQRTEQGDSAMYLCASSPVGTVMNTEAFFGQGTRLTVV.

This chain uses TRBV14 with TRBJ1-1, with D perhaps matching TRBD1 (5 bases). The CDR3 spans 15 residues. CDR1 SGHDN and CDR2 FVKESK come from the germline V gene. V gave up 5 bases and J gave up 0 bases, with 13 bases separating them. The CDR3 sequence: CASSIRGTVNTEAFF. As DNA, the CDR3 is TGTGCCAGCAGCATACGGGGGACCGTGAACACTGAAGCTTTCTTT.

This rearrangement joins TRBV28 to TRBJ2-1; D may match TRBD1 or TRBD2 (5 bases each). This CDR3 region has 15 residues. V lost 7 bases, J lost 4 bases, and 17 bases lay in between. Germline V lookup: CDR1 MDHEN, CDR2 SYDVKM. For the CDR3, the DNA is TGTGCCAGCACCGAACAGGCGGGCGCTTACAATGAGCAGTTCTTC. Protein sequence: CASTEQAGAYNEQFF.

This clone appeared once. This chain links TRBV27 with TRBJ1-2; 9 nucleotides agree with TRBD1. CDR3 length: 15 amino acids. Germline V gives CDR1 MNHEY, CDR2 SMNVEV (reference sequence). V gave up 6 bases and J gave up 7 bases; unmatched junction bases: 12. The CDR3 is CASRRGDRVGSGYTF. As DNA, the CDR3 is TGTGCCAGCAGGAGGGGGGACAGGGTGGGCTCTGGCTACACCTTC.

This clone was detected once. The V call is TRBV6-5, the J call TRBJ2-1; the D is unclear. Germline V CDR1 and CDR2: MNHEY, SVGAGI. This CDR3 is built from 15 residues. V was clipped by 6 bases and J by 8 bases, with 20 bases between them. The CDR3 DNA follows: TGTGCCAGCAGGTCAAGGCTGAGGACGGTCGATGAGCAGTTCTTC. Its translation: CASRSRLRTVDEQFF.

The V call is TRBV15, the J call TRBJ2-3; a possible D gene is TRBD2 (5 bases). CDR1 is LNHNV and CDR2 is YYDKDF in the germline V gene (reference sequence). The CDR3 has 18 residues. Trimming took off 0 bases at V and 0 bases at J, with 16 bases between the two ends. CDR3 amino acids: CATSREAAAGGSTDTQYF. The CDR3 DNA is TGTGCCACCAGCAGAGAGGCGGCGGCTGGCGGGAGCACAGATACGCAGTATTTT.

The J gene is TRBJ2-5, the V gene TRBV6-5; the match to TRBD2 covers 7 bases. The last part of the DNA fits TRBJ2-7 better; the J call may be wrong. The CDR3 covers 14 residues. The V gene's germline CDR1 is MNHEY and CDR2 SVGAGI. CDR3 bases: TGTGCCAGCTCCTATGGCGGGAGCGTGTACGAGCAGTACTTC. This sequence encodes CASSYGGSVYEQYF.

This clone was counted a single time. The rearrangement joins TRBV18 to TRBJ1-2; the D gene is possibly TRBD1 (5 bases). The CDR3 consists of 16 residues. The germline V and J ends were trimmed by 4 bases and 1 base, with 16 bases remaining between them. Germline values: CDR1 KGHSH, CDR2 LQKENI. The CDR3 sequence is CASSLSRDVRNYGYTF. DNA of the CDR3: TGTGCCAGCTCACTGTCCCGGGACGTTCGTAACTATGGCTACACCTTC.

CDR3 amino acids: CASSPGTGGAGQETQYF. CDR3 coding DNA: TGTGCCAGCTCACCTGGGACAGGGGGCGCCGGGCAAGAGACCCAGTACTTC. This chain joins TRBV18 and TRBJ2-5, with 12 bases aligning to TRBD1. Germline V lookup: CDR1 KGHSH, CDR2 LQKENI. This CDR3 spans 17 amino acids. V trimming: 3 bases; J trimming: 2 bases; junction bases outside the gene matches: 7.

Regarding this clone: Distinct nucleotide sequences in the sample also encode this CDR3. V usage is TRBV5-1 and J usage is TRBJ2-7; D is unclear. Germline V CDR1 and CDR2: SGHRS, YFSETQ. CDR3 length equals 12 residues. Trimming removed 0 bases at V and 3 bases at J, with 4 bases between. The DNA of the CDR3 is TGCGCCAGCAGCTTGGATGGCTACGAGCAGTACTTC. Encoded protein: CASSLDGYEQYF.

The chain uses TRBV2 and TRBJ2-1; TRBD2 aligns across 11 bases. The CDR3 loop spans 16 amino acids. Germline CDR1 SNHLY, CDR2 FYNNEI. Unmatched junction bases numbered 14, after V lost 9 bases and J lost 7 bases. This chain's CDR3 is CARFLSTSGSRNEQFF. DNA for the CDR3: TGTGCCAGGTTTCTGTCTACTAGCGGGAGTCGGAATGAGCAGTTCTTC.

The rearrangement links TRBV6-5 to TRBJ2-7, with a weak D call TRBD2 (5 bases). Germline V gives CDR1 MNHEY, CDR2 SVGAGI. The CDR3 has 15 residues. V dropped 2 bases and J dropped 1 base, with 12 bases sitting between them. The CDR3 DNA follows: TGTGCCAGCAGTTACGACGGCCTAGCTTCCTACGAGCAGTACTTC. Translation gives CASSYDGLASYEQYF.

V usage is TRBV18 and J usage is TRBJ1-2; D is possibly TRBD1 (5 bases). The V end was cut by 3 bases, the J end by 4 bases, with 18 bases between. Per germline, CDR1 KGHSH and CDR2 LQKENI. This CDR3 comprises 16 residues. The CDR3 spells CASSPMAGEEGYGYTF. The CDR3 DNA reads as TGTGCCAGCTCACCGATGGCGGGGGAGGAAGGCTATGGCTACACCTTC.

J is TRBJ2-7 and V is TRBV28, with D possibly TRBD2 on 5 matching bases. Germline loops: CDR1 MDHEN, CDR2 SYDVKM. The CDR3 is 14 residues long. Trimming pared 7 bases from V and 6 bases from J, leaving 19 bases between. DNA of the CDR3: TGTGCCAGCACCCAGGTCGGGGTCCTCTCCGAGCAGTACTTC. Residues: CASTQVGVLSEQYF.

The J gene is TRBJ1-1, the V gene TRBV5-1; D may be TRBD1 (6 bases). V lost 4 bases and J 3 bases, leaving 22 bases between the germline ends. Looked up from germline, CDR1 is SGHRS and CDR2 is YFSETQ. The length of the CDR3 is 17 residues. CDR3 coding DNA: TGCGCCAGCAGCCTTACACCAATCAGGGGTGGGTACACTGAAGCTTTCTTT. It encodes CASSLTPIRGGYTEAFF. The full variable domain, with the rest looked up from reference TRBV5-1 and TRBJ1-1, is KAGVTQTPRYLIKTRGQQVTLSCSPISGHRSVSWYQQTPGQGLQFLFEYFSETQRNKGNFPGRFSGRQFSNSRSEMNVSTLELGDSALYLCASSLTPIRGGYTEAFFGQGTRLTVV.

The CDR3 coding sequence is TGTGCCAGCAGCCAGCTGGAGGGGCTCGAGCAGTACTTC. Protein sequence: CASSQLEGLEQYF. The rearrangement links TRBV7-3 to TRBJ2-7; tentatively, D is TRBD2 (6 bases). V shed 5 bases and J shed 6 bases, with 14 bases lying between them. CDR1 SGHTA and CDR2 FQGTGA come from the germline V gene. CDR3 length: 13 amino acids.